A selection of T cell receptor beta chains follows, all from one sample in a study of blood T cell repertoires in COVID-19. Data came from immunoSEQ multiplex PCR; TCRdb stores just in-frame clones and leaves some out. The sample shows 150,000 to 200,000 clones, more than 85% of them seen only once. Sequenced material: peripheral blood. These TCRs come from a woman older than 75 in a cohort sampled during active or convalescent COVID-19. The CDR3 runs from the conserved cysteine through the conserved F or W. D genes are given only for firm matches. The size of a clone is reported for some rows only, either as once, few or many, or as a class for expanded clones.

j_gene: TRBJ2-7
abundance: .
v_gene: TRBV6-1
d_gene: .
CDR3nt: TGTGCCATCCAGGGAACTGGTCCCTACGAGCAGTACTTC
CDR3aa: CAIQGTGPYEQYF

j_gene: TRBJ2-7
abundance: .
v_gene: TRBV29-1
d_gene: TRBD2
CDR3nt: TGCAGCGCACTCGGTGGGACTAGCGACTACTACGAGCAGTACTTC
CDR3aa: CSALGGTSDYYEQYF

j_gene: TRBJ2-7
abundance: few
v_gene: TRBV30
d_gene: .
CDR3nt: TGTGCCTGGAGTACAGGGACGGCTACCTACGAGCAGTACTTC
CDR3aa: CAWSTGTATYEQYF

j_gene: TRBJ2-7
abundance: .
v_gene: TRBV6-2/TRBV6-3
d_gene: .
CDR3nt: TGTGCCAGCAGTGGCCCCAGCTCCTACGAGCAGTACTTC
CDR3aa: CASSGPSSYEQYF

j_gene: TRBJ2-6
abundance: .
v_gene: TRBV20-1
d_gene: .
CDR3nt: TGCAGTGCTAGTTCGGGTTTGAGATCTGGGGCCAACGTCCTGACTTTC
CDR3aa: CSASSGLRSGANVLTF

j_gene: TRBJ2-1
abundance: .
v_gene: TRBV5-4
d_gene: TRBD1
CDR3nt: TGTGCCAGCAGCTTAGGACAGGGCAGCTCCTACAATGAGCAGTTCTTC
CDR3aa: CASSLGQGSSYNEQFF

j_gene: TRBJ1-2
abundance: .
v_gene: TRBV24-1
d_gene: .
CDR3nt: TGTGCCACCAGTGATAAAGGGGACTATGGCTACACCTTC
CDR3aa: CATSDKGDYGYTF

j_gene: TRBJ1-6
abundance: .
v_gene: TRBV6-6
d_gene: TRBD1
CDR3nt: TGTGCCAGCAGTTACTCTACAGGGGGTAACAATTCACCCCTCCACTTT
CDR3aa: CASSYSTGGNNSPLHF

j_gene: TRBJ2-6
abundance: .
v_gene: TRBV28
d_gene: .
CDR3nt: TGTGCCAGCAGTTTATTCAAAGCCTCTGGGGCCAACGTCCTGACTTTC
CDR3aa: CASSLFKASGANVLTF

j_gene: TRBJ1-5
abundance: .
v_gene: TRBV30
d_gene: .
CDR3nt: TGTGCCTGGAGGGGGAGCTCTAATCAGCCCCAGCATTTT
CDR3aa: CAWRGSSNQPQHF

j_gene: TRBJ1-1
abundance: .
v_gene: TRBV11-3
d_gene: .
CDR3nt: TGTGCCAGCAGCTTAGGCAGTTGGCAGGGAGGAACTGAAGCTTTCTTT
CDR3aa: CASSLGSWQGGTEAFF

j_gene: TRBJ2-7
abundance: .
v_gene: TRBV7-2
d_gene: .
CDR3nt: TGTGCCAGCAGCAAAGGGACTTTTTACGAGCAGTACTTC
CDR3aa: CASSKGTFYEQYF

j_gene: TRBJ1-5
abundance: few
v_gene: TRBV6-5
d_gene: .
CDR3nt: TGTGCCAGCAGGCCGACAGGTTTGAGAAATCAGCCCCAGCATTTT
CDR3aa: CASRPTGLRNQPQHF

j_gene: TRBJ1-2
abundance: .
v_gene: TRBV29-1
d_gene: .
CDR3nt: TGCAGCGCCTTAAGGACAGAAGCTAACTATGGCTACACCTTC
CDR3aa: CSALRTEANYGYTF

j_gene: TRBJ2-5
abundance: .
v_gene: TRBV9
d_gene: TRBD2
CDR3nt: TGTGCCAGCAGCGTAGGAGCGGGAGGGGCTGGGGAGACCCAGTACTTC
CDR3aa: CASSVGAGGAGETQYF

j_gene: TRBJ1-2
abundance: .
v_gene: TRBV5-1
d_gene: .
CDR3nt: TGCGCCAGCAGCTTGGGGGAGACCTATGGCTACACCTTC
CDR3aa: CASSLGETYGYTF

j_gene: TRBJ2-7
abundance: once
v_gene: TRBV10-3
d_gene: TRBD2
CDR3nt: TGTGCCATCAGTGAGCCCCCGCGGGGGTACGAGCAGTACTTC
CDR3aa: CAISEPPRGYEQYF

j_gene: TRBJ2-2
abundance: .
v_gene: TRBV4-1
d_gene: TRBD1
CDR3nt: TGCGCCAGCAGCCAAGAGACAGGGGCAGTCGCCGGGGAGCTGTTTTTT
CDR3aa: CASSQETGAVAGELFF

j_gene: TRBJ1-6
abundance: .
v_gene: TRBV10-3
d_gene: TRBD1
CDR3nt: TGTGCCATCAGAGCGGGACAGGGCTATAATTCACCCCTCCACTTT
CDR3aa: CAIRAGQGYNSPLHF

j_gene: TRBJ1-3
abundance: once
v_gene: TRBV5-4
d_gene: TRBD1
CDR3nt: TGTGCCAGCAGCCAATACACACAGGGGGCTTGGGGAAACACCATATATTTT
CDR3aa: CASSQYTQGAWGNTIYF

j_gene: TRBJ1-6
abundance: once
v_gene: TRBV11-2
d_gene: .
CDR3nt: TGTGCCAGCAGCTCTTACACACTACTCAATTCACCCCTCCACTTT
CDR3aa: CASSSYTLLNSPLHF

j_gene: TRBJ1-6
abundance: .
v_gene: TRBV2
d_gene: TRBD1
CDR3nt: TGTGCCAGCATCGAAAATCCAGGGGGCGGAGGTTCACCCCTCCACTTT
CDR3aa: CASIENPGGGGSPLHF

j_gene: TRBJ2-5
abundance: .
v_gene: TRBV5-4
d_gene: TRBD2
CDR3nt: TGTGCCAGCACCTCCAGAGTGATAGCGGGGGTCCAAGAGACCCAGTACTTC
CDR3aa: CASTSRVIAGVQETQYF

j_gene: TRBJ1-5
abundance: .
v_gene: TRBV4-1
d_gene: TRBD1
CDR3nt: TGCGCCAGCAGCCAACCCAGGACAGGGGGCTTGGGACAGCCCCAGCATTTT
CDR3aa: CASSQPRTGGLGQPQHF

j_gene: TRBJ1-4
abundance: .
v_gene: TRBV6-5
d_gene: .
CDR3nt: TGTGCCAGCAGGGACTGGAGATCCAATGAAAAACTGTTTTTT
CDR3aa: CASRDWRSNEKLFF

j_gene: TRBJ2-3
abundance: once
v_gene: TRBV5-6
d_gene: .
CDR3nt: TGTGCCAGCAGCAGAGTTCTCACCATTTACACAGATACGCAGTATTTT
CDR3aa: CASSRVLTIYTDTQYF

j_gene: TRBJ2-1
abundance: .
v_gene: TRBV6-1
d_gene: TRBD2
CDR3nt: TGTGCCAGCAGTGAAGCGCTTCGGGCTAGCGGGGCATACAATGAGCAGTTCTTC
CDR3aa: CASSEALRASGAYNEQFF

j_gene: TRBJ1-2
abundance: .
v_gene: TRBV9
d_gene: .
CDR3nt: TGTGCCAGCACCAGCGTAGGCCAGTCTAACTATGGCTACACCTTC
CDR3aa: CASTSVGQSNYGYTF

j_gene: TRBJ2-5
abundance: .
v_gene: TRBV18
d_gene: .
CDR3nt: TGTGCCAGCTCAGAGTTGCGGACAGCATTACAAGAGACCCAGTACTTC
CDR3aa: CASSELRTALQETQYF

j_gene: TRBJ2-1
abundance: once
v_gene: TRBV9
d_gene: .
CDR3nt: TGTGCCAGCAGTTACAGCAATGAGCAGTTCTTC
CDR3aa: CASSYSNEQFF

j_gene: TRBJ1-1
abundance: .
v_gene: TRBV10-3
d_gene: .
CDR3nt: TGTGCCATCAGTGAGCCTTCGGGGGAGGCGGAAGCTTTCTTT
CDR3aa: CAISEPSGEAEAFF

j_gene: TRBJ1-2
abundance: .
v_gene: TRBV7-8
d_gene: .
CDR3nt: TGTGCCAGCAGGCCCGGACTCCTCCTGGGTAGCTACACCTTC
CDR3aa: CASRPGLLLGSYTF

j_gene: TRBJ2-5
abundance: .
v_gene: TRBV7-8
d_gene: TRBD1
CDR3nt: TGTGCCAGCAGCGTCCGCCAGGGGGCGGTGGGAGAGACCCAGTACTTC
CDR3aa: CASSVRQGAVGETQYF

j_gene: TRBJ2-2
abundance: .
v_gene: TRBV9
d_gene: TRBD2
CDR3nt: TGTGCCAGCAGTGCGGGGACTAGCAGCACCGGGGAGCTGTTTTTT
CDR3aa: CASSAGTSSTGELFF

j_gene: TRBJ2-1
abundance: .
v_gene: TRBV5-1
d_gene: .
CDR3nt: TGCGCCAGCAGCTTGGGACAGGAGTACAATGAGCAGTTCTTC
CDR3aa: CASSLGQEYNEQFF

j_gene: TRBJ2-7
abundance: few
v_gene: TRBV4-1
d_gene: .
CDR3nt: TGCGCCAGCAGCCAAGATGCGGGGACCTACGAGCAGTACTTC
CDR3aa: CASSQDAGTYEQYF